The entry below describes one T cell receptor (beta chain). Its antigen is still unknown. This sample is part of a study of post-analysis software for immune sequencing data. Overall study results and limits: Normalized Chao1 diversity was significantly lower in multiple sclerosis patients than in controls.

Incorporated into the TCR beta cDNA libraries were unique molecular identifiers, which served to reduce PCR and sequencing biases. In TCRdb, the PCR reads were re-called with MiXCR into one record per CDR3 protein. The sample shows 820,000 or so distinct CDR3 sequences, roughly 50% of them seen only once. Sequences were obtained from blood. The source of this sequence is a girl between 5 and 17 years old with multiple sclerosis.

CDR3 sequence reads: CSVRGADRGTEAFF. In nucleotides, the CDR3 is TGCAGCGTTCGGGGGGCAGACCGTGGCACTGAAGCTTTCTTT. The chain is built from TRBV29-1 and TRBJ1-1, with D possibly TRBD1 on 6 matching bases. Germline CDR1 reads SQVTM; CDR2 reads ANQGSEA. The CDR3 spans 14 residues. V dropped 5 bases and J dropped 4 bases, with 17 bases sitting between them.